A single sample is the source of the 25 T cell receptor beta chains below, sequenced in a study of blood T cell repertoires in COVID-19. TCRdb's copy holds only in-frame clones and misses some; the assay was immunoSEQ multiplex PCR. The sample has approximately 93,000 clones, roughly 70% seen once; the top ten hold over 3.5%. The sequencing input was peripheral blood. Receptors were obtained from a man in his sixties or seventies with COVID-19, enrolled during active disease.

This clone has a handful of counts. The rearrangement links TRBV5-8 to TRBJ1-2; no reliable D call. V was trimmed by 6 bases and J by 5 bases, leaving 14 bases between them. The CDR3 spans 13 residues. In germline, CDR1 is SGHTS, CDR2 YDEGEE. CDR3 sequence (DNA): TGTGCCAGCACCTCTGGAGTGGGTTATGGCTACACCTTC. It translates to CASTSGVGYGYTF.

This chain uses TRBV7-2 with TRBJ1-2; 9 bases match TRBD1. Germline values: CDR1 SGHTA, CDR2 FQGNSA. CDR3 length: 16 residues. Germline trimming cut 5 bases from V and 3 bases from J; bases unmatched to any gene: 10. The DNA of the CDR3 is TGTGCCAGCAGCCTACCGCGGGACAGGGAGTACTATGGCTACACCTTC. As protein: CASSLPRDREYYGYTF.

V is TRBV7-2 and J is TRBJ2-2, with D maybe TRBD1 (6 bases). CDR3 length: 13 amino acids. Trimming shortened V by 2 bases and J by 7 bases, and 8 bases separated the two germline ends. Germline V gives CDR1 SGHTA, CDR2 FQGNSA. The CDR3 DNA reads as TGTGCCAGCAGCTTACAGGGGTTCGGGGAGCTGTTTTTT. Translated: CASSLQGFGELFF. Together with reference TRBV7-2 and TRBJ2-2, the CDR3 gives the full variable domain: GAGVSQSPSNKVTEKGKDVELRCDPISGHTALYWYRQSLGQGLEFLIYFQGNSAPDKSGLPSDRFSAERTGGSVSTLTIQRTQQEDSAVYLCASSLQGFGELFFGEGSRLTVL.

V is TRBV28 and J is TRBJ1-2; the D gene is possibly TRBD1 (5 bases). Germline loops: CDR1 MDHEN, CDR2 SYDVKM. V gave up 8 bases and J gave up 6 bases, with 16 bases separating them. The CDR3 loop spans 13 amino acids. In DNA, the CDR3 is TGTGCCAGCTCCACCCGCCTAGGGGATGGCTACACCTTC. Translated: CASSTRLGDGYTF.

The rearrangement links TRBV27 to TRBJ2-1; the D gene is possibly TRBD2 (6 bases). The CDR3 is 14 residues long. Trimming removed 8 bases from V and 8 bases from J, with 19 bases in between. Germline V CDR1 and CDR2: MNHEY, SMNVEV (reference sequence). DNA for the CDR3: TGTGCCAGCGGGAGTGCGGGAAGGTCGGATGAGCAGTTCTTC. Protein sequence: CASGSAGRSDEQFF.

The V and J genes are TRBV11-3 and TRBJ1-2; 10 bases line up with TRBD1. V trimming: 5 bases; J trimming: 4 bases; junction bases outside the gene matches: 10. CDR3 length equals 16 residues. From germline, CDR1 is SGHNT and CDR2 YENEEA. The DNA for the CDR3 is TGTGCCAGCAGCCCAAGGCGACAGGGGGCTGTCTATGGCTACACCTTC. Its translation is CASSPRRQGAVYGYTF.

This chain uses TRBV5-5 with TRBJ2-2; 7 nucleotides match TRBD2. J gave up 0 bases and V 5 bases, and 10 bases lay outside the gene matches. This CDR3 contains 17 residues. Germline V lookup: CDR1 SGHKS, CDR2 YYEKEE (reference sequence). The CDR3 loop is CASRPTPSGPNTGELFF. The DNA of the CDR3 is TGTGCCAGCAGACCCACCCCTAGCGGACCGAACACCGGGGAGCTGTTTTTT.

The V and J genes are TRBV30 and TRBJ1-5, with TRBD1 matching 9 bases. This CDR3 has 14 amino acids. The V gene end was trimmed by 2 bases and the J gene end by 6 bases; junction bases not matched to a gene: 5. Germline CDR1 and CDR2: GTSNPN and SVGIG (reference sequence). CDR3: CAWSPGQGIQPQHF. The CDR3 DNA sequence: TGTGCCTGGAGTCCGGGACAGGGTATTCAGCCCCAGCATTTT.

The chain couples TRBV5-4 to TRBJ2-1, with 12 bases aligning to TRBD2. The CDR3 consists of 16 residues. With 3 bases clipped from V and 4 bases from J, the junction kept 5 bases outside the gene matches. Germline values: CDR1 SGHNT, CDR2 YYREEE (reference sequence). The CDR3 nucleotides read TGTGCCAGCAGCTCGACGACTAGCGGGGGTTACAATGAGCAGTTCTTC. Translating it yields CASSSTTSGGYNEQFF.

This clone was observed a single time. The rearrangement joins TRBV3-1 (or the pseudogene TRBV3-2) to TRBJ2-7; the D gene is possibly TRBD2 (5 bases). The V and J ends lost 1 base and 2 bases respectively, with 9 bases between them. Germline V lookup: CDR1 LGHDT, CDR2 YNNKEL (reference sequence). This CDR3 has 14 amino acids. Here the CDR3 DNA reads TGTGCCAGCAGCCAAGGAGCGGCACCCTACGAGCAGTACTTC. Amino acid sequence: CASSQGAAPYEQYF.

This sequence joins TRBV7-2 and TRBJ2-4; D is perhaps TRBD2 (6 bases). Trimming left V 4 bases short and J 5 bases short, with 18 bases between. The germline V gene has CDR1 SGHTA and CDR2 FQGNSA. The CDR3 runs to 16 residues. In nucleotides, the CDR3 is TGTGCCAGCAGCTCTATTTGGGGAGGTAGTCAAAACATTCAGTACTTC. Protein sequence: CASSSIWGGSQNIQYF.

The chain combines TRBV7-2 with TRBJ2-7, with TRBD2 matching 10 bases. This CDR3 region has 15 residues. Germline trimming cut 7 bases from V and 1 base from J; bases unmatched to any gene: 7. The germline V gene encodes CDR1 SGHTA and CDR2 FQGNSA. Here the CDR3 reads CASTFSSGSSYEQYF. CDR3 nucleotides: TGTGCCAGCACCTTCTCTAGCGGGAGTTCCTACGAGCAGTACTTC.

This chain joins TRBV5-1 and TRBJ2-1; possibly TRBD2 for D (5 bases). CDR3 size: 14 residues. The germline gives CDR1 SGHRS, CDR2 YFSETQ. The germline V and J ends were trimmed by 4 bases and 1 base, with 9 bases remaining between them. CDR3 sequence (DNA): TGCGCCAGCAGCCAAAGCGGTTCCTACAATGAGCAGTTCTTC. The encoded protein is CASSQSGSYNEQFF.

The count of this clone is one. The chain has TRBV6-5 and TRBJ1-2, with 9 bases lining up with TRBD1. Germline V gene sequence: CDR1 MNHEY, CDR2 SVGAGI. The CDR3 consists of 16 residues. After removal of 0 bases from V and 4 bases from J, the junction contained 6 bases not matched to a gene. Here the CDR3 DNA reads TGTGCCAGCAGTTACTCGAACAGGGGGCCGGGCTATGGCTACACCTTC. Translating gives CASSYSNRGPGYGYTF.

This chain uses TRBV29-1 with TRBJ2-1; the D gene is possibly TRBD2 (5 bases). Germline V gene sequence: CDR1 SQVTM, CDR2 ANQGSEA. The V end was cut by 4 bases, the J end by 2 bases, with 15 bases between. This CDR3 comprises 15 residues. The CDR3 nucleotides read TGCAGCGTTGGTCTGATTGGGAGAGCCTACAATGAGCAGTTCTTC. It specifies CSVGLIGRAYNEQFF.

The rearrangement links TRBV9 to TRBJ2-3; perhaps TRBD2 as D (5 bases). V was pared by 0 bases and J by 0 bases, with 17 bases between. The germline CDR1 and CDR2 sequences are SGDLS and YYNGEE. The length of the CDR3 is 18 residues. Here the CDR3 reads CASSVGVASGGSTDTQYF. CDR3 nucleotides: TGTGCCAGCAGCGTAGGAGTAGCGAGCGGAGGAAGCACAGATACGCAGTATTTT.

V gene TRBV7-3 combines with J gene TRBJ1-6, with 7 bases lining up with TRBD1. J gave up 8 bases and V 2 bases, and 3 bases lay outside the gene matches. Germline CDR1 reads SGHTA; CDR2 reads FQGTGA. The CDR3 extends over 14 amino acids. The CDR3 DNA reads as TGTGCCAGCAGCTTACAGGGGGTGGATTCACCCCTCCACTTT. Amino acids: CASSLQGVDSPLHF. Variable domain in full (rest from reference TRBV7-3 and TRBJ1-6): GAGVSQTPSNKVTEKGKYVELRCDPISGHTALYWYRQSLGQGPEFLIYFQGTGAADDSGLPNDRFFAVRPEGSVSTLKIQRTERGDSAVYLCASSLQGVDSPLHFGNGTRLTVT.

The chain is built from TRBV28 and TRBJ2-1, with D possibly being TRBD1 (6 bases). This CDR3 has 16 amino acids. Trimming removed 3 bases from V and 2 bases from J, with 14 bases in between. Germline V gene sequence: CDR1 MDHEN, CDR2 SYDVKM. CDR3 bases: TGTGCCAGCAGTTTGGGACAAGGACGCCCCTACAATGAGCAGTTCTTC. This translates into CASSLGQGRPYNEQFF.

The rearrangement joins TRBV2 to TRBJ2-7; 7 nucleotides line up with TRBD1. From germline, CDR1 is SNHLY and CDR2 FYNNEI. This CDR3 spans 13 amino acids. The trim removed 8 bases at V and 6 bases at J, leaving 10 bases unmatched. The CDR3 sequence: CASSRDRVTEQYF. For the CDR3, the DNA is TGTGCCAGCTCCCGTGACAGGGTGACCGAGCAGTACTTC.

V usage is TRBV6-5 and J usage is TRBJ1-5; TRBD1 is a possible D gene (5 bases). The CDR3 extends over 15 amino acids. Trimming removed 7 bases at V and 0 bases at J, with 13 bases between. Per germline, CDR1 MNHEY and CDR2 SVGAGI. The CDR3 is CASTTTAYSNQPQHF. The CDR3 DNA sequence: TGTGCCAGCACCACGACAGCTTATAGCAATCAGCCCCAGCATTTT.

This clone was detected only once. This chain connects TRBV5-6 to TRBJ1-1; the D is unclear. The CDR3 contains 15 residues. V shed 1 base and J shed 1 base, with 11 bases lying between them. Germline CDR1 SGHDT, CDR2 YYEEEE. CDR3 region: CASSLPQARNTEAFF. In nucleotides, the CDR3 is TGTGCCAGCAGCTTGCCGCAGGCCCGGAACACTGAAGCTTTCTTT.

The chain employs TRBV28 and TRBJ2-1, with 11 bases fitting TRBD2. CDR3 length equals 15 residues. Germline trimming cut 5 bases from V and 7 bases from J; bases unmatched to any gene: 7. The V gene's germline CDR1 is MDHEN and CDR2 SYDVKM. Here the CDR3 DNA reads TGTGCCAGCAGTGATACTAGCGGGAGCATAAATGAGCAGTTCTTC. This translates into CASSDTSGSINEQFF.

The chain recombines TRBV2 with TRBJ2-7; 12 nucleotides match TRBD2. The V gene's germline CDR1 is SNHLY and CDR2 FYNNEI. CDR3 length: 15 residues. J was trimmed by 3 bases and V by 6 bases; bases with no gene match: 6. CDR3 in amino acids: CASRSGTSGFYEQYF. The CDR3 DNA reads TGTGCCAGCAGGTCCGGGACTAGCGGGTTCTACGAGCAGTACTTC.

The CDR3, as DNA: TGTGCCAGCAGTTCCAGGAACTCTGGAAACACCATATATTTT. Its translation is CASSSRNSGNTIYF. The chain has TRBV27 and TRBJ1-3; the D is unclear. Trimming left V 4 bases short and J 0 bases short, with 7 bases between. This CDR3 is built from 14 residues. Germline lookup yields CDR1 MNHEY and CDR2 SMNVEV (reference sequence).

This clone was counted a single time. This chain links TRBV15 with TRBJ2-5, with 8 nucleotides matching TRBD2. The germline gives CDR1 LNHNV, CDR2 YYDKDF (reference sequence). V lost 5 bases, J lost 5 bases, and 7 bases stayed unmatched. The CDR3 has 14 residues. The CDR3 loop reads CATSGRGGRETQYF. As DNA, the CDR3 is TGTGCCACCAGCGGCCGGGGGGGCCGGGAGACCCAGTACTTC.